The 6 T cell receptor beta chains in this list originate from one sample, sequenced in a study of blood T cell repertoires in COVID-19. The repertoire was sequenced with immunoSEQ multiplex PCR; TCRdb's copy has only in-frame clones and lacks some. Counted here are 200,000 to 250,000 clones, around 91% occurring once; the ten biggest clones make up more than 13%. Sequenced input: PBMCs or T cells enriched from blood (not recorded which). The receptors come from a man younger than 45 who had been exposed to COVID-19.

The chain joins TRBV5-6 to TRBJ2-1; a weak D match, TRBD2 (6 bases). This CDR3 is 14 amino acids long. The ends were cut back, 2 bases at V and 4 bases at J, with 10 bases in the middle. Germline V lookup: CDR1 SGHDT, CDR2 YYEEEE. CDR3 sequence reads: CASSLRGSYNEQFF. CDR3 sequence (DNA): TGTGCCAGCAGCTTACGGGGGAGTTACAATGAGCAGTTCTTC.

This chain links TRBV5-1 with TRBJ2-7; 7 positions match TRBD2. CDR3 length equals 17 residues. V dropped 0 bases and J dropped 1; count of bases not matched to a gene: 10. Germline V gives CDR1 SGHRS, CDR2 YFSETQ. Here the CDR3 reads CASSLVGLGEGSYEQYF. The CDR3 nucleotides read TGCGCCAGCAGCTTGGTAGGCCTAGGGGAGGGATCCTACGAGCAGTACTTC.

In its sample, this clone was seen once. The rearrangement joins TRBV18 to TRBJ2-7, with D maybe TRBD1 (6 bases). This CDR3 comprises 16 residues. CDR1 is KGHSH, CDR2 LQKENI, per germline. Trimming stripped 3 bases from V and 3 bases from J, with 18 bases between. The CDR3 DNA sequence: TGTGCCAGCTCACCGAAGGTCATGGACAGCGGCTACGAGCAGTACTTC. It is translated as CASSPKVMDSGYEQYF.

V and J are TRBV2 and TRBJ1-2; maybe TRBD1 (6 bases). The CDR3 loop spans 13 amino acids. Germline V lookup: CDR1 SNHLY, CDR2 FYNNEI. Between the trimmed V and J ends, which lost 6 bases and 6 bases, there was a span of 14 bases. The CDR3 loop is CASRSQGGHGYTF. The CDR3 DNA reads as TGTGCCAGCAGATCACAGGGTGGGCATGGCTACACCTTC.

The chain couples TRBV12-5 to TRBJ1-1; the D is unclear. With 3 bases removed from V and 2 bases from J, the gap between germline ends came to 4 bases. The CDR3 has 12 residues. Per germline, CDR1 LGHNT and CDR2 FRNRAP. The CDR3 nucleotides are TGTGCTAGTGGTTTATCAAACACTGAAGCTTTCTTT. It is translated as CASGLSNTEAFF.

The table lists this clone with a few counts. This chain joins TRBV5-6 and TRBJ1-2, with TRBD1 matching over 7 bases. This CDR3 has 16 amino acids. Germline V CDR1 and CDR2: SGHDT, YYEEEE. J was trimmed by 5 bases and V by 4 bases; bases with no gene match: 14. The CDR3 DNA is TGTGCCAGCAGCGCCACACTCGACAGGGCACGGTATGGCTACACCTTC. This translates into CASSATLDRARYGYTF.